Here is one T cell receptor beta chain with its context. What it binds is unknown. A multiplex PCR was run with 60 Vbeta primers and 13 Jbeta primers. Measured with immunoSEQ multiplex PCR; TCRdb has only the in-frame clones, and not every one. The table includes about 150,000 clones, 70% to 80% detected once. This entry comes from a study of cytomegalovirus exposure and HLA in healthy donors. Study outcomes and limitations: CMV serostatus alone was available as immune exposure information.

The receptor comes from a man younger than 45 in good health and CMV-seropositive. Sequencing used PBMCs.

The CDR3 DNA follows: TGTGCCAGCAGCCTAGTAATTAGCGGGAGTTCCGAGCAGTACTTC. It translates to CASSLVISGSSEQYF. The chain couples TRBV7-2 to TRBJ2-7; 9 bases match TRBD2. V trimming: 5 bases; J trimming: 6 bases; junction bases outside the gene matches: 11. The CDR3 covers 15 residues. In germline, CDR1 is SGHTA, CDR2 FQGNSA.